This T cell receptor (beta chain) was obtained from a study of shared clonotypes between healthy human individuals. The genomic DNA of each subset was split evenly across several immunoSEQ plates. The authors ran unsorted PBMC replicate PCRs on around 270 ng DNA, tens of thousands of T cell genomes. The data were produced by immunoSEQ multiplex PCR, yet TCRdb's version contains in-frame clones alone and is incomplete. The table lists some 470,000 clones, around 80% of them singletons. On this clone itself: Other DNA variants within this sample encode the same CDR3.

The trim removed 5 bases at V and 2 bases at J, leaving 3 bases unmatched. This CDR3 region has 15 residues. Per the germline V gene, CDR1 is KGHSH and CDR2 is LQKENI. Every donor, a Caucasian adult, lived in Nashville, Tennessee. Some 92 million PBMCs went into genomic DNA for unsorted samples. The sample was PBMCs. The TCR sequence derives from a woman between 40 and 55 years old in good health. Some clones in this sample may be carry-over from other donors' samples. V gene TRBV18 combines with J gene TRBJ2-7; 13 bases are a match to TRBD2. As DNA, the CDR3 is TGTGCCAGCTCAGATACTAGCGGGAGGGCCTACGAGCAGTACTTC. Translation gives CASSDTSGRAYEQYF.